This note documents a single T cell receptor beta chain sequence. As yet, its antigen is unknown. This record belongs to a study of T cell responses to AZD1222 COVID-19 vaccine. Findings of the study overall: Seropositive at baseline were only a handful of AZD1222 recipients. The CD4 TCRs associated with vaccination extended across spike and predominated at 160-218 and 743-854. Most donors were white British, females outnumbered males, and clonal diversity was possibly underestimated.

Produced via immunoSEQ multiplex PCR; TCRdb's table is partial and in-frame only. The sample has 150,000 to 200,000 clones, around 90% seen once. From germline, CDR1 is SGHTS and CDR2 YDEGEE. Trimming cost V 4 bases and J 4 bases, with 15 bases left between them. The CDR3 has 16 amino acids. V gene TRBV5-8 combines with J gene TRBJ1-6; D ambiguous. The sequence came from an adult who received the AZD1222 COVID-19 vaccine. Sequencing was performed on peripheral blood, taken 28 days after the second AZD1222 dose. For the CDR3, the DNA is TGTGCCAGCAGCCCCCGGGAGCATAATTATAATTCACCCCTCCACTTT. Translation gives CASSPREHNYNSPLHF.